A single sample is the source of the 16 T cell receptor beta chains below, sequenced in a study of T cell responses to AZD1222 COVID-19 vaccine. Repertoires were generated with immunoSEQ multiplex PCR, while TCRdb's copy carries only in-frame clones and drops some. The table records roughly 170,000 clones, about nine tenths of them present only once. Specimen: peripheral blood, collected on day 0 of AZD1222 vaccination. All receptors derive from an adult in good health.

The chain has TRBV5-1 and TRBJ1-2, with D perhaps matching TRBD1 (5 bases). This CDR3 spans 15 amino acids. Germline V gives CDR1 SGHRS, CDR2 YFSETQ. The V gene lost 0 bases and the J gene lost 7 bases, with 16 bases spanning the gap. This chain's CDR3 is CASSLGTNTQGGYTF. In nucleotides, the CDR3 is TGCGCCAGCAGCTTGGGGACAAACACTCAGGGTGGCTACACCTTC.

V and J are TRBV18 and TRBJ2-7; the match to TRBD1 covers 10 bases. The CDR3 extends over 15 amino acids. The junction had 3 bases not matched to a gene; V was cut back by 3 bases and J by 1 base. From germline, CDR1 is KGHSH and CDR2 LQKENI. CDR3 coding DNA: TGTGCCAGCTCACCCAGGGGACAGGGGTCCTACGAGCAGTACTTC. Translating gives CASSPRGQGSYEQYF.

V usage is TRBV7-3 and J usage is TRBJ2-3; D perhaps matches TRBD1 (5 bases). The V gene lost 0 bases and the J gene lost 2 bases, with 15 bases spanning the gap. Germline V gene sequence: CDR1 SGHTA, CDR2 FQGTGA. This CDR3 has 17 amino acids. For the CDR3, the DNA is TGTGCCAGCAGCTTAACGGGGCTTTCCACCCTCACAGATACGCAGTATTTT. Protein: CASSLTGLSTLTDTQYF.

V and J are TRBV20-1 and TRBJ1-1; D is undetermined. Germline assignment: CDR1 DFQATT and CDR2 SNEGSKA (reference sequence). This CDR3 has 13 residues. Between the trimmed V and J ends, which lost 3 bases and 5 bases, there was a span of 13 bases. The CDR3 nucleotides read TGCAGTGCTAGTCACCGCTTGGGGACTGAAGCTTTCTTT. Amino acid sequence: CSASHRLGTEAFF.

The V and J genes are TRBV25-1 and TRBJ1-2; no clear D gene. V lost 3 bases and J lost 8, with 10 bases in between. The CDR3 totals 12 residues. Germline loops: CDR1 MGHDK, CDR2 SYGVNS. CDR3 DNA: TGTGCCAGCAGTGACAGTCTTAGGGGCTACACCTTC. Amino acid sequence: CASSDSLRGYTF.

The rearrangement joins TRBV6-5 to TRBJ2-3; 8 bases align to TRBD1. Losses at the gene ends were 2 bases for V and 4 bases for J; bases not matched to a gene: 2. CDR3 length: 14 residues. CDR1 is MNHEY and CDR2 is SVGAGI in the germline V gene. The CDR3 coding sequence is TGTGCCAGCAGTTACGCAGGGGGCGCAGATACGCAGTATTTT. This codes for CASSYAGGADTQYF.

The rearrangement links TRBV7-2 to TRBJ1-2; TRBD1 might be the D (6 bases). Germline values: CDR1 SGHTA, CDR2 FQGNSA. The CDR3 loop spans 14 amino acids. V was shortened by 2 bases and J by 8 bases, with 15 bases between the two germline ends. The CDR3 region is CASSLQKTGGGYTF. The CDR3 nucleotides read TGTGCCAGCAGCTTACAGAAGACAGGAGGAGGCTACACCTTC.

This sequence joins TRBV7-9 and TRBJ1-2; 9 bases are a match to TRBD1. The CDR3 contains 15 residues. Looked up from germline, CDR1 is SEHNR and CDR2 is FQNEAQ (reference sequence). V shed 1 base and J 4 bases; nucleotides not matched to a gene: 4. Here the CDR3 reads CASSLDRGHFYGYTF. The CDR3 DNA reads TGTGCCAGCAGCTTAGACAGGGGGCACTTCTATGGCTACACCTTC.

The V and J genes are TRBV7-2 and TRBJ2-1, with TRBD2 matching 11 bases. This CDR3 contains 17 residues. The V segment lost 1 base and the J segment 1 base; nucleotides outside the gene matches: 3. Germline V lookup: CDR1 SGHTA, CDR2 FQGNSA. CDR3 sequence (DNA): TGTGCCAGCAGCTTAGTCCGACTAGCGGGATCCTACAATGAGCAGTTCTTC. Translation: CASSLVRLAGSYNEQFF. The complete variable domain, with remaining parts taken from reference TRBV7-2 and TRBJ2-1, reads GAGVSQSPSNKVTEKGKDVELRCDPISGHTALYWYRQSLGQGLEFLIYFQGNSAPDKSGLPSDRFSAERTGGSVSTLTIQRTQQEDSAVYLCASSLVRLAGSYNEQFFGPGTRLTVL.

The chain couples TRBV4-3 to TRBJ2-1; tentatively, D is TRBD2 (5 bases). CDR1 is LGHNA and CDR2 is YSLEER in the germline V gene. The CDR3 consists of 15 residues. V was pared by 1 base and J by 6 bases, with 13 bases between. CDR3 DNA sequence: TGCGCCAGCAGCCAAGGGTTAGATGAGGGCAATGAGCAGTTCTTC. Translating it yields CASSQGLDEGNEQFF.

CDR3 bases: TGTGCCAGCAGCCTAGCGGGGGGGCAGGGGCAGTACTTC. Amino acid sequence: CASSLAGGQGQYF. J is TRBJ2-7 and V is TRBV2, with 12 positions matching TRBD2. This CDR3 is 13 amino acids long. Germline V gives CDR1 SNHLY, CDR2 FYNNEI. The V gene end was trimmed by 6 bases and the J gene end by 9 bases; junction bases not matched to a gene: 6.

V usage is TRBV30 and J usage is TRBJ1-2; D call uncertain. CDR3 size: 13 residues. V was trimmed by 0 bases and J by 2 bases, leaving 7 bases between them. Germline V gives CDR1 GTSNPN, CDR2 SVGIG (reference sequence). The CDR3 DNA reads as TGTGCCTGGAGTGTGGAGGCCAACTATGGCTACACCTTC. Its protein product is CAWSVEANYGYTF.

The J gene is TRBJ2-5, the V gene TRBV7-6; 8 nucleotides line up with TRBD2. CDR1 is SGHVS and CDR2 is FNYEAQ in the germline V gene. V lost 0 bases to trimming and J lost 2 bases; unmatched junction nucleotides: 5. CDR3 length: 16 residues. CDR3 in amino acids: CASSLARLAGQETQYF. The CDR3, as DNA: TGTGCCAGCAGCTTAGCCCGTCTAGCGGGTCAAGAGACCCAGTACTTC.

The chain couples TRBV5-1 to TRBJ1-2, with D perhaps TRBD1 (5 bases). Germline V CDR1 and CDR2: SGHRS, YFSETQ. This CDR3 is 14 amino acids long. Trimming cost V 3 bases and J 3 bases, with 12 bases left between them. Here the CDR3 DNA reads TGCGCCAGCAGCTCACGCCCGACAGACTATGGCTACACCTTC. Translating it yields CASSSRPTDYGYTF.

The rearrangement joins TRBV10-2 to TRBJ2-1, with 13 bases aligning to TRBD2. Germline CDR1 reads WSHSY; CDR2 reads SAAADI. Trimming removed 6 bases from V and 5 bases from J; junction bases left unmatched: 1. CDR3 length equals 14 residues. In DNA, the CDR3 is TGCGCCAGCAGGGGACTAGCGGGGCACAATGAGCAGTTCTTC. Translated: CASRGLAGHNEQFF.

The CDR3 sequence: CASSDQPGNTGNTIYF. CDR3 bases: TGTGCCAGCAGCGACCAACCGGGCAACACTGGAAACACCATATATTTT. The gene calls are TRBV7-2 and TRBJ1-3; D is ambiguous. Trimming stripped 5 bases from V and 2 bases from J, with 16 bases between. Germline CDR1 SGHTA, CDR2 FQGNSA. The CDR3 has 16 amino acids.